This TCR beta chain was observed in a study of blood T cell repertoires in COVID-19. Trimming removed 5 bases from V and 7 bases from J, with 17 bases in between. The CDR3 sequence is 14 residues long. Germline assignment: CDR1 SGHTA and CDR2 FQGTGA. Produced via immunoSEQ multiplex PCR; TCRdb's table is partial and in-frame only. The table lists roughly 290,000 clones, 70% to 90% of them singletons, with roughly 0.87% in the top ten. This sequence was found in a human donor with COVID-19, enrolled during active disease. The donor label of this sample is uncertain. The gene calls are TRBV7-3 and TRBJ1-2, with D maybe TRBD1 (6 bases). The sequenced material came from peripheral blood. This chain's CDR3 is CASSPTPQGSGYTF. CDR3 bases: TGTGCCAGCAGCCCAACCCCTCAGGGGTCTGGCTACACCTTC. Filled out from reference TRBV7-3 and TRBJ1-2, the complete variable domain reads GAGVSQTPSNKVTEKGKYVELRCDPISGHTALYWYRQSLGQGPEFLIYFQGTGAADDSGLPNDRFFAVRPEGSVSTLKIQRTERGDSAVYLCASSPTPQGSGYTFGSGTRLTVV.